Listed below are T cell receptor beta chains from one sample, sequenced in a study of cytomegalovirus exposure and HLA in healthy donors. Profiling relied on immunoSEQ multiplex PCR, and the TCRdb table lists in-frame clones only, not all of them. This table holds 75,000 to 100,000 clones, roughly two thirds found once. The sample taken for sequencing was PBMCs. The receptor set was obtained from a man aged 40-49 years in good health and CMV-seronegative. Each CDR3 is given with its conserved first and last residue. D genes are given only for firm matches. Clone size is stated in some rows and not others, as once, few, many or a class when expanded.

TRBD2 TRBJ2-7 TRBV5-4 - CASSMILAGGRNEQYF TGTGCCAGCAGCATGATTCTAGCGGGGGGGAGAAACGAGCAGTACTTC
- TRBJ1-1 TRBV7-2 - CASSLIKGTGGAFF TGTGCCAGCAGCCTAATTAAGGGGACGGGGGGTGCTTTCTTT
- TRBJ1-1 TRBV7-9 - CASSFRPMNTEAFF TGTGCCAGCAGCTTCCGCCCTATGAACACTGAAGCTTTCTTT
- TRBJ1-6 TRBV5-3 - CARSLGDNSYNSPLHF TGTGCCAGAAGCTTAGGGGACAACTCCTATAATTCACCCCTCCACTTT
- TRBJ1-1 TRBV19 - CASKSQAGNTEAFF TGTGCCAGTAAGTCACAGGCGGGAAACACTGAAGCTTTCTTT
- TRBJ2-2 TRBV2 - CASRRTGELFF TGTGCCAGCAGGCGCACCGGGGAGCTGTTTTTT
- TRBJ1-3 TRBV4-1 few CASGLSQGRGNTIYF TGCGCCAGCGGTCTTTCACAGGGAAGGGGAAACACCATATATTTT
TRBD2 TRBJ2-7 TRBV27 - CASSLLTSKEQYF TGTGCCAGCAGTTTACTGACTAGCAAGGAGCAGTACTTC
TRBD1 TRBJ2-1 TRBV7-3 few CASSDSGTGDHEQFF TGTGCCAGCAGCGATTCCGGGACAGGGGATCATGAGCAGTTCTTC
- TRBJ1-5 TRBV25-1 - CASSELVSNQPQHF TGTGCCAGCAGTGAGCTAGTTAGCAATCAGCCCCAGCATTTT
- TRBJ2-3 TRBV10-3 - CAISEGFERPTDTQYF TGTGCCATCAGTGAGGGATTTGAGCGTCCCACAGATACGCAGTATTTT
- TRBJ2-1 TRBV4-2 few CASSQARGAGNEQFF TGTGCCAGCAGCCAAGCCCGGGGGGCAGGTAATGAGCAGTTCTTC
- TRBJ1-6 TRBV6-1 few CASTWRNSYNSPLHF TGTGCCAGCACGTGGCGGAACTCCTATAATTCACCCCTCCACTTT
- TRBJ2-7 TRBV7-9 - CASSLGASPSSYEQYF TGTGCCAGCAGCTTAGGCGCTAGCCCCAGCTCCTACGAGCAGTACTTC
- TRBJ2-1 TRBV7-6 once CASSRFWGASNEQFF TGTGCCAGCAGCCGCTTTTGGGGCGCTTCGAATGAGCAGTTCTTC
TRBD1 TRBJ1-1 TRBV30 - CAWRPTGANTEAFF TGTGCCTGGAGACCGACAGGGGCCAACACTGAAGCTTTCTTT
TRBD2 TRBJ2-2 TRBV29-1 - CSVDRLAATGELFF TGCAGCGTTGACCGACTAGCAGCCACCGGGGAGCTGTTTTTT
- TRBJ1-2 TRBV18 - CASSPGRVGYTF TGTGCCAGCTCACCAGGCCGGGTTGGCTACACCTTC
- TRBJ1-2 TRBV6-5 - CASVGAGYDGYTF TGTGCCAGCGTAGGTGCAGGTTATGATGGCTACACCTTC
- TRBJ2-1 TRBV30 - CAWSPARVSYNEQFF TGTGCCTGGAGCCCCGCCAGGGTCTCCTACAATGAGCAGTTCTTC
- TRBJ1-5 TRBV6-5 - CASSIQGDNQPQHF TGTGCCAGCAGTATACAGGGAGACAATCAGCCCCAGCATTTT
TRBD1 TRBJ2-3 TRBV13 - CASSRQGGTDTQYF TGTGCCAGCAGCCGACAGGGAGGCACAGATACGCAGTATTTT
- TRBJ2-5 TRBV4-3 - CASSRGETLVQETQYF TGCGCCAGCAGCCGCGGAGAGACTTTGGTGCAAGAGACCCAGTACTTC
- TRBJ1-6 TRBV2 - CASSEALRAGTGFNSPLHF -